This TCR beta chain was obtained from a study of T cell responses to AZD1222 COVID-19 vaccine. Overall study findings and caveats: Repertoires were sampled only after the peak T cell response. Mostly white British, mostly female donors; authors suggested clonal diversity may be underestimated.

Sequencing was performed with immunoSEQ multiplex PCR; in TCRdb, only in-frame clones are kept and a portion is missing. Found here are about 130,000 clones, roughly nine tenths of them singletons; the top ten hold 4% to 4.5%. Concerning this clone itself: Its target is unknown.

V lost 4 bases and J 7 bases, leaving 8 bases between the germline ends. Germline V gives CDR1 LNHDA, CDR2 SQIVND (reference sequence). The length of the CDR3 is 12 residues. V is TRBV19 and J is TRBJ2-1, with D perhaps TRBD1 (6 bases). Source: peripheral blood, taken on day 0 of AZD1222 vaccination. This sequence originates from an adult in good health. This CDR3 is CASSTTGNEQFF. The DNA of the CDR3 is TGTGCCAGTAGTACCACAGGGAATGAGCAGTTCTTC.